The 20 T cell receptor beta chains reported below all come from one sample, sequenced in a study of cytomegalovirus exposure and HLA in healthy donors. It was with 60 Vbeta and 13 Jbeta primers that the PCR ran. Repertoires were generated with immunoSEQ multiplex PCR, while TCRdb's copy carries only in-frame clones and drops some. The table has about 120,000 clones, 70% to 90% seen once. The source material was PBMCs. Source of these receptors: a man between 18 and 29 years old in good health and CMV-seropositive.

This clone has a single count. V is TRBV14 and J is TRBJ2-2; 10 bases agree with TRBD1. Germline V gene data show CDR1 as SGHDN and CDR2 as FVKESK. This CDR3 has 20 amino acids. The J segment lost 0 bases and the V segment lost 4 bases, leaving 14 bases of the junction unmatched. The CDR3, as DNA: TGTGCCAGCAGCCCACTCGTATGGACAGGGGGTACCTCGAACACCGGGGAGCTGTTTTTT. This sequence encodes CASSPLVWTGGTSNTGELFF.

CDR3 coding DNA: TGTGCCAGCAGCCGGGGACTAGCGGGGGGCACAGATACGCAGTATTTT. Translating it yields CASSRGLAGGTDTQYF. The chain couples TRBV7-9 to TRBJ2-3; 14 bases map to TRBD2. The CDR3 covers 16 residues. Losses at the gene ends were 5 bases for V and 1 base for J; bases not matched to a gene: 2. Germline CDR1 SEHNR, CDR2 FQNEAQ (reference sequence).

J is TRBJ2-5 and V is TRBV9; 7 bases fit TRBD2. The V and J ends lost 4 bases and 1 base, in that order; junction bases with no gene match: 7. Germline CDR1 SGDLS, CDR2 YYNGEE. This CDR3 spans 15 amino acids. Written as DNA, the CDR3 is TGTGCCAGCAGCTCACTCGGACTAGTCCAAGAGACCCAGTACTTC. This encodes CASSSLGLVQETQYF.

The chain couples TRBV5-5 to TRBJ2-5; D uncertain. Germline-derived CDR1 and CDR2 are SGHKS and YYEKEE (reference sequence). V shed 2 bases and J shed 3 bases, with 11 bases lying between them. This CDR3 spans 14 amino acids. CDR3 DNA sequence: TGTGCCAGCAGCTTAGGAACAGCAGAAGAGACCCAGTACTTC. It specifies CASSLGTAEETQYF.

This clone was found once. The chain is built from TRBV27 and TRBJ2-6, with unresolved D. Germline CDR1 MNHEY, CDR2 SMNVEV (reference sequence). The CDR3 runs to 17 residues. V was clipped by 5 bases and J by 0 bases, with 14 bases between them. In DNA, the CDR3 is TGTGCCAGCAGTGGGCAATTTGACATCTCTGGGGCCAACGTCCTGACTTTC. Translating gives CASSGQFDISGANVLTF.

A note on this clone: Other DNA variants within this sample encode the same CDR3. This chain links TRBV19 with TRBJ1-1, with D tentatively TRBD1 (5 bases). The V and J ends lost 1 base and 2 bases respectively, with 11 bases between them. The CDR3 has 15 amino acids. The germline gives CDR1 LNHDA, CDR2 SQIVND (reference sequence). The CDR3 region has the DNA TGTGCCAGTAGTATAGGAACAAGGGGTAACACTGAAGCTTTCTTT. This sequence encodes CASSIGTRGNTEAFF.

This clone appeared a few times. The rearrangement joins TRBV4-1 to TRBJ1-2; D call uncertain. The CDR3 covers 13 residues. Per the germline V gene, CDR1 is MGHRA and CDR2 is YSYEKL. V was trimmed by 0 bases and J by 7 bases, leaving 9 bases between them. The chain's CDR3 is CASSQDPLAGYTF. CDR3 bases: TGCGCCAGCAGCCAAGATCCGTTGGCTGGCTACACCTTC.

The chain is built from TRBV19 and TRBJ2-1, with 8 bases that match TRBD2. CDR3 size: 15 residues. Losses at the gene ends were 5 bases for V and 7 bases for J; bases not matched to a gene: 10. Germline values: CDR1 LNHDA, CDR2 SQIVND (reference sequence). The CDR3 loop reads CASSGGSGTGNEQFF. As DNA, the CDR3 is TGTGCCAGTAGTGGGGGTAGCGGGACGGGGAATGAGCAGTTCTTC. Drawing the rest from reference TRBV19 and TRBJ2-1, the complete variable domain is DGGITQSPKYLFRKEGQNVTLSCEQNLNHDAMYWYRQDPGQGLRLIYYSQIVNDFQKGDIAEGYSVSREKKESFPLTVTSAQKNPTAFYLCASSGGSGTGNEQFFGPGTRLTVL.

V usage is TRBV6-5 and J usage is TRBJ2-7; weak D call: TRBD2 (7 bases). The V end lost 5 bases, the J end lost 2 bases, and 16 bases lay between the germline ends. Per the germline V gene, CDR1 is MNHEY and CDR2 is SVGAGI. CDR3 length: 15 residues. CDR3 in amino acids: CASSSGGGLPYEQYF. The CDR3 DNA is TGTGCCAGCAGTAGCGGCGGGGGCCTCCCCTACGAGCAGTACTTC.

On this clone itself: Sequence at one end of the junction differs from germline and may be a read error. The chain joins TRBV2 to TRBJ1-1; D perhaps matches TRBD1 (5 bases). CDR1 and CDR2 from the germline V gene are SNHLY and FYNNEI. This CDR3 comprises 14 residues. DNA for the CDR3: TGTGCCAGTACCTCTGACAGACAGTACACTGAAGCTTCCTTT. This encodes CASTSDRQYTEASF.

This sequence joins TRBV7-9 and TRBJ1-1, with D unresolved. The CDR3 runs 19 residues. The germline CDR1 and CDR2 sequences are SEHNR and FQNEAQ (reference sequence). V dropped 2 bases and J dropped 4 bases, with 26 bases sitting between them. For the CDR3, the DNA is TGTGCCAGCAGCTTATCCCCCGTTAGCGGACCCCCACGCCCCACTGAAGCTTTCTTT. Protein: CASSLSPVSGPPRPTEAFF.

The chain is built from TRBV7-9 and TRBJ1-2, with D uncertain. Trimming cost V 2 bases and J 4 bases, with 14 bases left between them. The CDR3 sequence is 15 residues long. Germline V gene sequence: CDR1 SEHNR, CDR2 FQNEAQ (reference sequence). The CDR3 nucleotides read TGTGCCAGCAGCTTAACTAATTCCGGGTCCTATGGCTACACCTTC. This sequence encodes CASSLTNSGSYGYTF.

V usage is TRBV6-6 and J usage is TRBJ1-4; perhaps TRBD1 as D (6 bases). Germline lookup yields CDR1 MNHNY and CDR2 SVGAGI (reference sequence). V gave up 4 bases and J gave up 3 bases, with 9 bases separating them. This CDR3 has 14 amino acids. The CDR3 DNA is TGTGCCAGCAGTTGGGGGACATCTAATGAAAAACTGTTTTTT. As protein: CASSWGTSNEKLFF.

This clone was seen a handful of times. This chain's CDR3 is CAISESGGDAEAFF. The CDR3 DNA reads as TGTGCCATCAGTGAGTCGGGGGGTGACGCTGAAGCTTTCTTT. The rearrangement links TRBV10-3 to TRBJ1-1, with D perhaps TRBD1 (5 bases). CDR3 length: 14 residues. CDR1 and CDR2 from the germline V gene are ENHRY and SYGVKD. V was clipped by 0 bases and J by 6 bases, with 11 bases between them.

V gene TRBV5-6 combines with J gene TRBJ1-5; 7 nucleotides agree with TRBD1. The CDR3 totals 15 residues. V lost 4 bases, J lost 6 bases, and 10 bases stayed unmatched. Germline loops: CDR1 SGHDT, CDR2 YYEEEE. The CDR3 DNA follows: TGTGCCAGCAGCCGCGGGACAGTTTTTGTTCAGCCCCAGCATTTT. Protein product: CASSRGTVFVQPQHF. The variable domain in full, with the rest retrieved from reference TRBV5-6 and TRBJ1-5, is DAGVTQSPTHLIKTRGQQVTLRCSPKSGHDTVSWYQQALGQGPQFIFQYYEEEERQRGNFPDRFSGHQFPNYSSELNVNALLLGDSALYLCASSRGTVFVQPQHFGDGTRLSIL.

The chain couples TRBV18 to TRBJ2-1; 12 bases line up with TRBD1. V trimming: 2 bases; J trimming: 9 bases; junction bases outside the gene matches: 8. Germline assignment: CDR1 KGHSH and CDR2 LQKENI. The CDR3 has 16 residues. CDR3 nucleotides: TGTGCCAGCTCACCAGAGGGACAGGGGGCTAGAAGTGAGCAGTTCTTC. Translation gives CASSPEGQGARSEQFF.

Only a few counts were recorded for this clone. Relative to the germline gene, one junction end is altered; a read error may explain this. The chain links TRBV6-4 to TRBJ2-1; D perhaps matches TRBD2 (5 bases). The CDR3 spans 14 residues. Germline CDR1 and CDR2: MRHNA and SNTAGT. The CDR3: CASSYSPGNNEQFF. In nucleotides, the CDR3 is TGTGCCAGCAGTTACTCCCCCGGGAACAATGAGCAGTTCTTC.

The chain links TRBV6-1 to TRBJ2-7, with D tentatively TRBD2 (5 bases). The CDR3 is 13 residues long. V was shortened by 2 bases and J by 4 bases, with 9 bases between the two germline ends. Germline values: CDR1 MNHNS, CDR2 SASEGT. CDR3 nucleotides: TGTGCCAGCAGTGAACTTCGGACTTACGAGCAGTACTTC. Translated: CASSELRTYEQYF.

V gene TRBV19 combines with J gene TRBJ2-1; 10 nucleotides agree with TRBD2. This CDR3 has 15 amino acids. Trimming at V came to 6 bases and at J to 0 bases, leaving 2 bases not matched to a gene. CDR1 and CDR2 (germline): LNHDA, SQIVND (reference sequence). CDR3 nucleotides: TGTGCCAGTAGCCTAGCGGGGGCCTCCTACAATGAGCAGTTCTTC. This gives the protein CASSLAGASYNEQFF.

This clone was observed once. The genes are TRBV5-6 and TRBJ2-1, with 7 bases that match TRBD1. From germline, CDR1 is SGHDT and CDR2 YYEEEE. V was pared by 4 bases and J by 10 bases, with 8 bases of the junction left unmatched. The CDR3 length is 13 residues. The CDR3: CASSPGTALEQFF. The CDR3 nucleotides are TGTGCCAGCAGCCCGGGGACAGCCCTAGAGCAGTTCTTC.